The following is a T cell receptor beta chain sequence with its context. Trimming took 2 bases from V and 1 from J, leaving 9 bases between them. This CDR3 is built from 15 residues. Germline CDR1 reads SGHTA; CDR2 reads FQGNSA. This entry is derived from a study of PD-L1 blockade in urothelial cancer. Overall study context: Blood drawn 3 weeks (second dose) and 6 weeks after treatment start was analyzed.

Profiled with immunoSEQ multiplex PCR; TCRdb holds only in-frame clones, not every one. This table has more than 20,000 clones, roughly 85% appearing once. This receptor was identified in a man over 45 with urothelial cancer. Source: PBMCs, taken around atezolizumab (anti-PD-L1) treatment. V and J are TRBV7-2 and TRBJ2-1, with D possibly matching TRBD2 (6 bases). The CDR3, as DNA: TGTGCCAGCAGCTTACTAGCGAATTCCTACAATGAGCAGTTCTTC. Amino acids: CASSLLANSYNEQFF.